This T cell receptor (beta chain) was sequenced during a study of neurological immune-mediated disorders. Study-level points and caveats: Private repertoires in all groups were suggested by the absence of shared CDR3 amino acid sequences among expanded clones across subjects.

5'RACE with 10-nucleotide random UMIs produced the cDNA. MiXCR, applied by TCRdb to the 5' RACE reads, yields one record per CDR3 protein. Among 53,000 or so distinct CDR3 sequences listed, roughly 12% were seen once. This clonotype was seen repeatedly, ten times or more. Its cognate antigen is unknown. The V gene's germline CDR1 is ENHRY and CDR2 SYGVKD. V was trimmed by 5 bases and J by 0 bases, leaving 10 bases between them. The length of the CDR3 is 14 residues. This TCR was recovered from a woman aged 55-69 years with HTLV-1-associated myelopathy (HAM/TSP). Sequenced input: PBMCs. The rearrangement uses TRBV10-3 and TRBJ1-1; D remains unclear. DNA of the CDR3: TGTGCCATCAGTTACAGTACCATGAACACTGAAGCTTTCTTT. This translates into CAISYSTMNTEAFF.